These 5 T cell receptor beta chains share one sample of origin, sequenced in a study of shared clonotypes between healthy human individuals. TCRdb keeps only in-frame clones here, not all; method: immunoSEQ multiplex PCR. The table has about 1.5 million clones, 95% to 99% seen once; the top ten hold less than 0.55%. The sample consisted of naive CD4+ T cells sorted from blood. Subset: CD45RA+ positively selected. Receptors were obtained from a man aged 25 to 45 in good health.

Concerning this clone: The junction departs from germline at one end; a sequencing error may be responsible. The chain carries TRBV7-7 and TRBJ2-1, with TRBD2 matching 14 bases. The germline V gene has CDR1 SSHAT and CDR2 FNYEAQ (reference sequence). The CDR3 has 16 residues. The CDR3 here is CASSPTPTSGRAEQFF. In nucleotides, the CDR3 is TGTGCTAGCAGCCCAACACCGACTAGCGGGAGGGCCGAGCAGTTCTTC.

V gene TRBV6-6 combines with J gene TRBJ1-5, with D uncertain. The CDR3 sequence is 16 residues long. V shed 1 base and J shed 6 bases, with 16 bases lying between them. CDR1 and CDR2 (germline): MNHNY, SVGAGI (reference sequence). This chain's CDR3 is CASSYWENGLFQPQHF. Written as DNA, the CDR3 is TGTGCCAGCAGTTACTGGGAGAACGGCCTCTTTCAGCCCCAGCATTTT.

About this clone: The same CDR3 arises from other DNA sequences in this sample as well. This rearrangement joins TRBV28 to TRBJ2-7; weak D call: TRBD1 (5 bases). The germline V and J ends were trimmed by 6 bases and 2 bases, with 8 bases remaining between them. CDR3 length equals 12 residues. CDR1 and CDR2 from the germline V gene are MDHEN and SYDVKM. In DNA form, the CDR3 reads TGTGCCAGCAGGGGGCAGACCTACGAGCAGTACTTC. Amino acid sequence: CASRGQTYEQYF.

The rearrangement uses TRBV6-4 and TRBJ2-2; D ambiguous. This CDR3 has 13 amino acids. The V end was cut by 0 bases, the J end by 8 bases, with 7 bases between. From germline, CDR1 is MRHNA and CDR2 SNTAGT. Here the CDR3 reads CASSDSIYGELFF. CDR3 DNA sequence: TGTGCCAGCAGTGACTCGATCTATGGGGAGCTGTTTTTT.

The chain joins TRBV10-3 to TRBJ2-6; possible D gene TRBD1, 6 bases. Between the trimmed V and J ends, which lost 5 bases and 2 bases, there was a span of 10 bases. The germline gives CDR1 ENHRY, CDR2 SYGVKD. The CDR3 runs 15 residues. Here the CDR3 DNA reads TGTGCCATCAGTTCAGGGGCGCCTGGGGCCAACGTCCTGACTTTC. It specifies CAISSGAPGANVLTF.